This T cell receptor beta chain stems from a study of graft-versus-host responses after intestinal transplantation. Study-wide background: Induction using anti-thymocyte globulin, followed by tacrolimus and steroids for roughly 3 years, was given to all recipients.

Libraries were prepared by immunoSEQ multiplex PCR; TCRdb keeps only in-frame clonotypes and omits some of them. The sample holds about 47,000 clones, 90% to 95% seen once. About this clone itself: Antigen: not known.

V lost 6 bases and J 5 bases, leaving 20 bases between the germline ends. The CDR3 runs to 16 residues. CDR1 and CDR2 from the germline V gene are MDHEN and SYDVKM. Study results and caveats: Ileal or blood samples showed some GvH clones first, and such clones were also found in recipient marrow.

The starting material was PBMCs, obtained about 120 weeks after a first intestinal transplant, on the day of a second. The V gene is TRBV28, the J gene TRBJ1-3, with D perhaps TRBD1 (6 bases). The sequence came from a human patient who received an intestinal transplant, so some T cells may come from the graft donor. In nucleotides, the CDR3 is TGTGCCAGCAGGAGAATTCTCGGACAGAAGAGAAACACCATATATTTT. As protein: CASRRILGQKRNTIYF.